The 22 T cell receptor beta chains reported below all come from one sample, sequenced in a study of OX40 agonist ivuxolimab in advanced cancers. Method: immunoSEQ multiplex PCR; TCRdb's copy keeps in-frame clones and lacks some. The sample consists of about 68,000 clones, about 84% of them appearing once. The input for sequencing was CD4+ or CD8+ T cells sorted from blood, taken in a trial of the OX40 agonist ivuxolimab. Receptors were obtained from an adult with an advanced solid tumor such as melanoma, head and neck, liver or kidney cancer.

The genes are TRBV7-2 and TRBJ2-5; possible D gene TRBD1, 6 bases. Trimming took off 5 bases at V and 6 bases at J, with 16 bases between the two ends. Per germline, CDR1 SGHTA and CDR2 FQGNSA. The CDR3 extends over 14 amino acids. CDR3 DNA: TGTGCCAGCAGCCTCAATGGGGGCCAGAAGACCCAGTACTTC. This translates into CASSLNGGQKTQYF.

The chain employs TRBV28 and TRBJ1-4; TRBD1 agrees at 8 bases. Germline assignment: CDR1 MDHEN and CDR2 SYDVKM. V shed 6 bases and J 6 bases; nucleotides not matched to a gene: 6. CDR3 size: 14 residues. CDR3 sequence reads: CASRATGEYEKLFF. Here the CDR3 DNA reads TGTGCCAGCAGGGCGACAGGGGAGTATGAAAAACTGTTTTTT.

This chain links TRBV23-1 with TRBJ2-7; 10 bases match TRBD1. TRBV23-1 is flagged as an ORF with uncertain function. V was clipped by 6 bases and J by 3 bases; unmatched bases: 8. The CDR3 covers 15 residues. Here the CDR3 reads CASSPLGQGHYEQYV. The DNA of the CDR3 is TGCGCCAGCAGCCCCCTGGGACAGGGGCACTACGAGCAGTACGTC.

The rearrangement uses TRBV11-1 and TRBJ1-1; D gene ambiguous. The germline V gene has CDR1 SGHAT and CDR2 FQDESV (reference sequence). The CDR3 has 13 amino acids. Between the trimmed V and J ends, which lost 5 bases and 2 bases, there was a span of 9 bases. The DNA for the CDR3 is TGTGCCAGCAGCGCAGACGGAAACACTGAAGCTTTCTTT. Its translation is CASSADGNTEAFF. The complete variable domain, with remaining parts taken from reference TRBV11-1 and TRBJ1-1, reads EAEVAQSPRYKITEKSQAVAFWCDPISGHATLYWYRQILGQGPELLVQFQDESVVDDSQLPKDRFSAERLKGVDSTLKIQPAELGDSAMYLCASSADGNTEAFFGQGTRLTVV.

On this clone itself: Distinct nucleotide sequences in the sample also encode this CDR3. This rearrangement joins TRBV9 to TRBJ1-3; no clear D. Between the trimmed V and J ends, which lost 2 bases and 0 bases, there was a span of 3 bases. There are 13 residues in the CDR3. From germline, CDR1 is SGDLS and CDR2 YYNGEE. In DNA form, the CDR3 reads TGTGCCAGCAGCGTCCTCTCTGGAAACACCATATATTTT. As protein: CASSVLSGNTIYF.

Of note for this clone: Compared with germline, one end of the junction differs, possibly owing to a read error. This chain connects TRBV6-6 to TRBJ2-4, with 7 bases fitting TRBD1. Germline V gene lookup returns CDR1 MNHNY and CDR2 SVGAGI (reference sequence). The CDR3 covers 14 residues. The CDR3 loop reads CASSSGTAINIQYF. CDR3 DNA: TGTGCCAGCAGCTCCGGGACAGCCATAAACATTCAGTACTTC.

The gene calls are TRBV5-1 and TRBJ2-5; 10 bases align to TRBD1. After removal of 1 base from V and 1 base from J, the junction contained 1 base not matched to a gene. Germline V gene lookup returns CDR1 SGHRS and CDR2 YFSETQ. There are 15 residues in the CDR3. In DNA form, the CDR3 reads TGCGCCAGCAGCTTGCGGGACAGGGGCCAAGAGACCCAGTACTTC. It is translated as CASSLRDRGQETQYF.

Concerning this clone: In the same sample, other DNA sequences code for this CDR3. The chain uses TRBV5-1 and TRBJ1-1; perhaps TRBD1 as D (5 bases). Trimming removed 2 bases at V and 3 bases at J, with 14 bases between. The CDR3 length is 15 residues. CDR1 and CDR2 from the germline V gene are SGHRS and YFSETQ. The CDR3 nucleotides are TGCGCCAGCAGCTTAGGAGGGGCCGGGGACACTGAAGCTTTCTTT. Amino acids: CASSLGGAGDTEAFF.

The chain is built from TRBV5-4 and TRBJ2-5; tentatively, D is TRBD1 (6 bases). CDR1 and CDR2 from the germline V gene are SGHNT and YYREEE (reference sequence). The V gene lost 7 bases and the J gene lost 5 bases, with 21 bases spanning the gap. This CDR3 region has 15 residues. The DNA for the CDR3 is TGTGCCAGCTCTAGCAACAGGGCGATTCTGGAGACCCAGTACTTC. Protein product: CASSSNRAILETQYF.

Remarks on this clone: One junction end does not reproduce the germline sequence, and a read error may be involved. This chain connects TRBV14 to TRBJ1-4; unclear D gene. Germline CDR1 reads SGHDN; CDR2 reads FVKESK. CDR3 length equals 13 residues. CDR3: CATSQWTNEKLFF. As DNA, the CDR3 is TGTGCCACCAGCCAATGGACTAATGAAAAACTGTTTTTT.

The V call is TRBV28, the J call TRBJ1-2, with 9 nucleotides matching TRBD1. There are 15 residues in the CDR3. V shed 5 bases and J 4 bases; nucleotides not matched to a gene: 8. Germline V gene lookup returns CDR1 MDHEN and CDR2 SYDVKM. The CDR3 is CASSTQQGAGYGYTF. Written as DNA, the CDR3 is TGTGCCAGCAGTACCCAACAGGGGGCTGGCTATGGCTACACCTTC.

This clone was picked up one time. This chain joins TRBV18 and TRBJ2-7; maybe TRBD2 (5 bases). This CDR3 spans 12 amino acids. Deletions cut 2 bases from V and 8 bases from J, with 10 bases between. The germline CDR1 and CDR2 sequences are KGHSH and LQKENI. CDR3 DNA: TGTGCCAGCTCACCAGCCGGGGTACAGCAGTACTTC. Amino acid sequence: CASSPAGVQQYF.

V is TRBV19 and J is TRBJ2-7; 13 positions match TRBD2. Germline V lookup: CDR1 LNHDA, CDR2 SQIVND (reference sequence). V lost 5 bases to trimming and J lost 11 bases; unmatched junction nucleotides: 9. The CDR3 runs 14 residues. DNA of the CDR3: TGTGCCAGTAGTTCGTCACTAGCGGGAGGGAGTAAGTACTTC. It is translated as CASSSSLAGGSKYF.

The CDR3 sequence: CAIRDRQETQYF. The CDR3, as DNA: TGTGCCATCAGGGACCGACAAGAGACCCAGTACTTC. The rearrangement joins TRBV10-3 to TRBJ2-5; D is unresolved. V was cut by 6 bases and J by 2 bases, with 7 bases left in between. Germline V lookup: CDR1 ENHRY, CDR2 SYGVKD. This CDR3 comprises 12 residues.

This chain joins TRBV30 and TRBJ2-3; D gene uncertain. Germline CDR1 reads GTSNPN; CDR2 reads SVGIG (reference sequence). The CDR3 covers 15 residues. Deletions cut 0 bases from V and 0 bases from J, with 10 bases between. This CDR3 is CAWSVSSLSTDTQYF. The CDR3 nucleotides are TGTGCCTGGAGTGTATCCAGTCTCAGCACAGATACGCAGTATTTT.

The gene calls are TRBV7-2 and TRBJ2-2; 9 bases line up with TRBD2. Unmatched junction bases numbered 1, after V lost 4 bases and J lost 1 base. Germline V gene lookup returns CDR1 SGHTA and CDR2 FQGNSA. The CDR3 is 15 amino acids. In nucleotides, the CDR3 is TGTGCCAGCAGCTGGACTAGCGAGAACACCGGGGAGCTGTTTTTT. Its protein product is CASSWTSENTGELFF.

This rearrangement joins TRBV5-6 to TRBJ2-7, with D uncertain. Germline V gene lookup returns CDR1 SGHDT and CDR2 YYEEEE. The CDR3 extends over 11 amino acids. Trimming left V 4 bases short and J 7 bases short, with 9 bases between. The CDR3 loop is CASSLLGEQYV. Here the CDR3 DNA reads TGTGCCAGCAGCCTCCTGGGGGAGCAGTACGTC.

This sequence joins TRBV4-1 and TRBJ1-3; D may be TRBD1 (5 bases). Germline loops: CDR1 MGHRA, CDR2 YSYEKL. V was trimmed by 0 bases and J by 4 bases, leaving 13 bases between them. This CDR3 is 16 amino acids long. The CDR3 is CASSQDKGKGGNTIYF. The CDR3 region has the DNA TGCGCCAGCAGCCAAGATAAGGGGAAGGGAGGAAACACCATATATTTT.

The chain uses TRBV4-2 and TRBJ2-7, with D perhaps TRBD1 (8 bases). This CDR3 has 18 residues. Germline V gene lookup returns CDR1 LGHNA and CDR2 YNFKEQ. Trimming pared 0 bases from V and 3 bases from J, leaving 21 bases between. The DNA of the CDR3 is TGTGCCAGCAGCCAAGATCTATTTACGACAGGGGACTACTACGAGCAGTACTTC. Its translation: CASSQDLFTTGDYYEQYF.

The chain has TRBV19 and TRBJ2-3; 8 positions match TRBD1. Germline V gene sequence: CDR1 LNHDA, CDR2 SQIVND (reference sequence). There are 17 residues in the CDR3. V lost 7 bases to trimming and J lost 3 bases; unmatched junction nucleotides: 15. The chain's CDR3 is CASNHWQGATSTDTQYF. The CDR3 DNA is TGTGCCAGTAATCATTGGCAGGGGGCGACTTCAACAGATACGCAGTATTTT.

This clone has more than one count but fewer than ten. The chain is built from TRBV2 and TRBJ1-2, with 12 bases lining up with TRBD1. The CDR3 covers 13 residues. The germline V gene has CDR1 SNHLY and CDR2 FYNNEI. V shed 8 bases, J shed 4 bases, and the junction held 2 bases outside the gene matches. This chain's CDR3 is CASRDRGPYGYTF. CDR3 in DNA: TGTGCCAGCCGGGACAGGGGGCCCTATGGCTACACCTTC.

The rearrangement links TRBV6-1 to TRBJ2-7, with D perhaps TRBD2 (7 bases). The CDR3 contains 16 residues. Germline loops: CDR1 MNHNS, CDR2 SASEGT. V was cut by 1 base and J by 6 bases, with 19 bases left in between. CDR3 amino acids: CASSEGGGGNDGEQYV. The CDR3 region has the DNA TGTGCCAGCAGTGAAGGGGGGGGCGGGAATGATGGCGAGCAGTACGTC.